This T cell receptor beta chain is drawn from a study of a mutant IDH1 vaccine in newly diagnosed glioma. About the study: Earlier treatment was radiotherapy, temozolomide, or both, with most getting both. Visit V12 happened at week 35; visit V13 happened at week 47.

Time point specified: week 35, safety follow-up. Every vaccine dose comprised 300 ug of mutant IDH1 20-mer peptide plus topical imiquimod. During weeks 1, 3, 5, 7, 11, 15, 19 and 23, patients received eight vaccinations. About this clone: What it binds is unknown.

The CDR3 contains 17 residues. Germline lookup yields CDR1 SGHTA and CDR2 FQGNSA. The trim removed 4 bases at V and 1 base at J, leaving 10 bases unmatched. Sequenced by immunoSEQ multiplex PCR; TCRdb stores in-frame clones only, minus some. The sample holds about 47,000 clones, approximately 90% seen once. Sequenced here: PBMCs, sampled from a glioma patient whose treatment included an IDH1 peptide vaccine. The chain joins TRBV7-2 to TRBJ1-5, with 7 nucleotides matching TRBD1. The sequence came from a woman between 35 and 50 years old with glioma. The CDR3 DNA reads as TGTGCCAGCAGCTCCCCCGGGGCGACAGGGAGCAATCAGCCCCAGCATTTT. Protein: CASSSPGATGSNQPQHF.